These 14 T cell receptor beta chains originate from one sample sequenced in a study of cytomegalovirus exposure and HLA in healthy donors. Some clones are missing from TCRdb's copy, which holds only in-frame ones; the method was immunoSEQ multiplex PCR. The profile shows about 280,000 clones, around 87% of them singletons. The material sequenced was PBMCs. These receptor sequences come from a woman aged 18-30 years in good health and CMV-seronegative.

J is TRBJ2-3 and V is TRBV10-3; 8 bases agree with TRBD2. The CDR3 is 17 amino acids. With V trimmed by 0 bases and J by 7 bases, 12 bases remained unmatched. Germline values: CDR1 ENHRY, CDR2 SYGVKD. CDR3 amino acids: CAISESKESGSWNTQYF. For the CDR3, the DNA is TGTGCCATCAGTGAGTCGAAGGAAAGCGGGAGTTGGAATACGCAGTATTTT.

This chain connects TRBV28 to TRBJ1-3; 7 bases map to TRBD1. With V trimmed by 6 bases and J by 8 bases, 10 bases remained unmatched. The CDR3 contains 14 residues. Germline V CDR1 and CDR2: MDHEN, SYDVKM. In nucleotides, the CDR3 is TGTGCCAGCAGCGCAACGGGACAGTCAGACACCATATATTTT. It encodes CASSATGQSDTIYF.

The chain has TRBV6-1 and TRBJ2-5; no definite D call. With 8 bases removed from V and 4 bases from J, the gap between germline ends came to 14 bases. This CDR3 spans 13 amino acids. Germline CDR1 is MNHNS and CDR2 is SASEGT. Here the CDR3 reads CASGGSHGETQYF. CDR3 DNA sequence: TGTGCCAGCGGTGGGTCGCACGGAGAGACCCAGTACTTC.

This chain connects TRBV7-2 to TRBJ2-2, with TRBD1 identical over 7 bases. The CDR3 loop spans 15 amino acids. Trimming at V came to 5 bases and at J to 3 bases, leaving 6 bases not matched to a gene. Germline-derived CDR1 and CDR2 are SGHTA and FQGNSA. Here the CDR3 reads CASSPQGTYTGELFF. The CDR3 DNA sequence: TGTGCCAGCAGCCCACAGGGGACCTACACCGGGGAGCTGTTTTTT.

In its sample, this clone was seen once. The J gene is TRBJ2-7, the V gene TRBV27; possibly TRBD2 for D (5 bases). Germline V gene sequence: CDR1 MNHEY, CDR2 SMNVEV (reference sequence). CDR3 length: 15 amino acids. V lost 1 base, J lost 2 bases, and 12 bases lay in between. The CDR3 DNA reads as TGTGCCAGCAGTTTATTACCGGGGATGACCTACGAGCAGTACTTC. It codes for CASSLLPGMTYEQYF.

In DNA, the CDR3 is TGTGCCAGCAGCTTAAGGGCGGGTCGGGGGAATGAGCAGTTCTTC. Encoded protein: CASSLRAGRGNEQFF. The V call is TRBV7-3, the J call TRBJ2-1; D perhaps matches TRBD2 (6 bases). The CDR3 is made up of 15 amino acids. V was trimmed by 1 base and J by 7 bases, leaving 14 bases between them. Per the germline V gene, CDR1 is SGHTA and CDR2 is FQGTGA.

The chain is built from TRBV19 and TRBJ2-1, with TRBD2 identical over 7 bases. Germline V gene data show CDR1 as LNHDA and CDR2 as SQIVND (reference sequence). With 7 bases clipped from V and 10 bases from J, the junction kept 10 bases outside the gene matches. This CDR3 is 13 amino acids long. The DNA of the CDR3 is TGTGCCAGTAATAAGCGGCGGGAGCTCGAGCAGTTCTTC. Translation gives CASNKRRELEQFF.

The V and J genes are TRBV30 and TRBJ2-3; tentatively, D is TRBD1 (6 bases). V lost 1 base and J 2 bases, leaving 10 bases between the germline ends. Germline V lookup: CDR1 GTSNPN, CDR2 SVGIG (reference sequence). The length of the CDR3 is 14 residues. The CDR3 region is CAWSAQGFTDTQYF. CDR3 bases: TGTGCCTGGAGTGCCCAGGGGTTCACAGATACGCAGTATTTT.

The J gene is TRBJ2-4, the V gene TRBV5-1; 11 bases align to TRBD1. The CDR3 spans 18 residues. The germline CDR1 and CDR2 sequences are SGHRS and YFSETQ. The J segment lost 7 bases and the V segment lost 4 bases, leaving 16 bases of the junction unmatched. The DNA of the CDR3 is TGCGCCAGCAGCCTGGGGTGGACAGGGGGCGAGTATGTGAACATTCAGTACTTC. The encoded protein is CASSLGWTGGEYVNIQYF.

V is TRBV7-2 and J is TRBJ2-7; the match to TRBD2 covers 13 bases. CDR1 and CDR2 from the germline V gene are SGHTA and FQGNSA. The CDR3 covers 17 residues. V lost 5 bases and J lost 3; bases outside the gene matches: 10. CDR3 amino acids: CASSPAGTSGVNYEQYF. The CDR3 DNA sequence: TGTGCCAGCAGCCCAGCCGGGACTAGCGGGGTAAACTACGAGCAGTACTTC.

The genes are TRBV5-1 and TRBJ2-3, with a weak D call TRBD2 (6 bases). Germline V CDR1 and CDR2: SGHRS, YFSETQ. V dropped 0 bases and J dropped 0 bases, with 11 bases sitting between them. CDR3 length: 16 residues. For the CDR3, the DNA is TGCGCCAGCAGCTTGGGGGTAGCGGCTAGCACAGATACGCAGTATTTT. Translated: CASSLGVAASTDTQYF.

This clone has only one observation. Written as DNA, the CDR3 is TGTGCCAGCAGCCAAGAATCGACTAGCGGGAGGGCCATTGTAACCGGGGAGCTGTTTTTT. Amino acids: CASSQESTSGRAIVTGELFF. This sequence joins TRBV14 and TRBJ2-2; 14 bases fit TRBD2. J was trimmed by 5 bases and V by 0 bases; bases with no gene match: 11. The V gene's germline CDR1 is SGHDN and CDR2 FVKESK. The CDR3 totals 20 residues.

This rearrangement joins TRBV27 to TRBJ2-2; 8 nucleotides agree with TRBD2. The length of the CDR3 is 15 residues. CDR1 is MNHEY and CDR2 is SMNVEV in the germline V gene (reference sequence). V lost 3 bases to trimming and J lost 6 bases; unmatched junction nucleotides: 6. CDR3 loop: CASSFGPRGAGELFF. Written as DNA, the CDR3 is TGTGCCAGCAGTTTCGGTCCGCGGGGGGCCGGGGAGCTGTTTTTT.

The chain links TRBV27 to TRBJ2-2; unclear D gene. The CDR3 consists of 14 residues. Trimming stripped 4 bases from V and 1 base from J, with 7 bases between. CDR1 MNHEY and CDR2 SMNVEV come from the germline V gene (reference sequence). The CDR3 DNA reads TGTGCCAGCAGTTCTCTTCGGAACACCGGGGAGCTGTTTTTT. This encodes CASSSLRNTGELFF.